This T cell receptor (beta chain) was sequenced in a study of cytomegalovirus exposure and HLA in healthy donors listed by TCRdb under 2017. Some background on the complete study: According to an earlier analysis of around 600 of the donors, about 179 million T cells yielded some 110 million unique TCR beta sequences and 276 Gb of sequence data. Several DR-DQ haplotypes were treated as single units for association and clustering because of strong linkage in the cohort. The aim of the study was to test whether cataloging public T cell receptors could identify signatures of past pathogen exposure. To study patterns of TCR occurrence, a later analysis re-analyzed previously published TCR beta repertoires from more than 550 donors and added high-resolution HLA genotyping. The genetic ancestry cluster associated with self-reported Caucasian donors included about 84% of the 350 to 500 genotyped donors. On average, around 240,000 unique TCR beta nucleotide sequences were sequenced per donor among a few hundred genotyped donors of the cohort, with roughly 18% of those sequences being non-productive. In addition to the first cohort of 666 subjects, a separate validation cohort of 120 different subjects was used. An early release that covered fewer than 750 HLA-typed donors contained 300 to 350 gigabases of sequencing data and around 80 million unique TCR sequences. To predict cytomegalovirus infection status, the study brought together high-throughput TCR immunosequencing, statistical association of individual TCRs with disease status, and machine learning. In a later genetic analysis, genome-wide SNP genotypes for about 65% of the 666 donors were used, and that subset was treated as a discovery cohort. The T cell repertoires of roughly 660 subjects were profiled by immunosequencing and related to cytomegalovirus serostatus. The number of typed donors differed by locus: 629-630 for A, B, C, DRB1 and DQB1; roughly 510 for DQA1; approximately 600 for DPA1; and 400 to 480 for DPB1. Donor age, sex, ethnicity and CMV serostatus were compiled alongside the repertoire data. Rather than drawing on any new phenotypic data, the later analysis identified candidate immune exposures from TCR beta sequences and the way those sequences occurred across donors. HLA typing covered class I and class II loci at four-digit resolution. An earlier analysis of fewer than 750 of the donors used high-throughput TCR beta sequencing to judge whether each TCR beta V gene segment behaved as functional or pseudogenic. All discovery cohort repertoires had been generated on a single sequencing platform.

The study at large found these results: Immune exposure information for the cohort was limited to CMV serostatus. Sequencing depth was assumed to be roughly uniform across donors in the presence/absence analyses, though that assumption may not hold. The authors suggested that the approach could potentially be extended to other disease states and immunological phenotypes. Correlated functional status among segregating V segments might be attributable to linkage disequilibrium, but an unknown experimental factor could not be ruled out. According to a later analysis, parvovirus B19, influenza, CMV and Epstein-Barr virus appeared linked to several top co-occurrence clusters. Assigning TCR associations to individual alleles was difficult when HLA alleles, especially DR and DQ, strongly co-occurred. HLA typing was unavailable for some donors at each locus, so association tests used only the typed subset. A further reported finding was that TCR beta sequences accurately predicted the HLA-A and HLA-B alleles for most subjects in the first cohort. Approximately 18 rarely observed V segments, including chromosome 9 orphons, were excluded from the earlier analysis of some 590 of the donors because counts were too low. The cohort was sequenced for TCR beta chains only, and without alpha or paired-chain data the features that could be detected were limited. The sequencing pipeline was judged likely to have produced a cluster of highly shared sequence variants as a technical artifact. A later analysis found that most CMV-associated TCR beta chains appeared HLA-restricted, with HLA associations seemingly driven largely by CMV exposure. A total of fewer than 200 TCR beta chains were listed by the study as associated with cytomegalovirus. An association between a missense DCLRE1C variant and V-gene and J-gene trimming of TCR beta chains was found in a later genetic analysis and replicated in an independent cohort. A later genetic analysis reported fewer N-insertions in productive TCRs among donors in an Asian-associated ancestry cluster than the roughly 650-donor mean. In a later analysis, the rate of TCR association differed among HLA loci, with DRB1 alleles having the most associated TCRs and HLA-C alleles having the fewest. Across donors, most TCR sequences were observed very rarely, whereas some public TCRs were present in many individuals. In a later analysis, HLA-associated TCR beta chains were found to be more clonally expanded and to have lower generation probabilities than equally common non-associated chains. In both the original and validation cohorts, the classifier was reported to diagnose cytomegalovirus status with high specificity and sensitivity. An earlier analysis of around 500 of the donors showed that most TCR beta V segments appeared in productive rearrangements either about 87% or about 30% of the time, which broadly matched IMGT annotations. Specific HLA alleles were associated with 15,000 to 20,000 TCR beta sequences at a false discovery rate of 0.05 in a later analysis. A few of the identified cytomegalovirus-associated TCR beta chains were confirmed in vitro to be specific for cytomegalovirus antigens.

The cohort was made up of approximately 670 healthy bone marrow donors. All cohort members were sampled while nominally healthy, although unrecorded immune exposures were likely present. The donor was CMV seropositive and was included in the group of 300 or so seropositive cohort members. A peripheral blood sample was provided by each donor, and peripheral blood mononuclear cells were used for TCR beta sequencing. Genomic DNA was extracted from the blood cell samples with the Qiagen DNeasy Blood Extraction Kit. Library preparation employed the immunoSEQ multiplex PCR assay. The multiplex PCR relied on a mix of 60 forward primers for TCR Vbeta segments and 13 reverse primers for TCR Jbeta segments. The CDR3 region of rearranged TCR beta genes was amplified from genomic DNA by a multiplex PCR assay. Amplified TCR beta libraries were sequenced as 87-base-pair reads on the Illumina HiSeq System. From the authors' description of their analysis: A later analysis counted approximately 74 million unique TCR beta chains across the 500 to 850 repertoires, and roughly 11 million of these chains were shared by at least two donors. To remove PCR and sequencing errors, raw reads were error-corrected and collapsed into unique sequences using a nearest-neighbor algorithm that merged closely related sequences. V, D and J gene segments were assigned by aligning CDR3 sequences to IMGT reference sequences. For a sequence to be retained, a match of at least six nucleotides was required to both a V gene segment and a J gene segment. Rearrangements were classified as productive when the CDR3 lacked stop codons and remained in frame with V and J, and all other rearrangements were classified as non-productive. CDR3 was defined by IMGT convention, running from the second conserved V-encoded cysteine to the conserved J-encoded phenylalanine. The earlier analysis of roughly 590 of the donors excluded sequences that lacked an unambiguous match to a single V gene segment. An earlier analysis of fewer than 650 of the donors classified V segments as functional when productive rearrangements were above 56.7% and as segregating when the standard deviation between donors was above 5%. A statistical classification framework was built to diagnose cytomegalovirus status from the catalog of TCR beta chain sequences. In a later analysis, TCR nucleotide sequences were compared against IMGT/GENE-DB human TR gene sequences so that V and J genes could be assigned. The TCRdist pipeline was used in a later analysis to assign CDR3 sequences and most-parsimonious VDJ recombination scenarios. In a later analysis, every TCR beta chain was defined by the combination of its CDR3 amino acid sequence and its V-gene family, and reads without a unique V-gene family were dropped. In a later analysis, some 600 highly shared, low-generation-probability nucleotide sequences were removed to address suspected cross-contamination and a sequencing artifact. In a later analysis, a clonal expansion index for each public chain was calculated from normalized within-repertoire ranks of inferred template counts. In a later analysis, generation probabilities were computed using a VDJ recombination model fitted to out-of-frame rearrangements, and the results were checked against IGoR. A later analysis scored TCR-TCR, TCR-HLA and TCR-CMV co-occurrence with hypergeometric tests, applying a repertoire-size bias correction to TCR pairs. To estimate false discovery rates, a later analysis permuted the HLA or CMV assignments 20 times. In a later analysis, co-occurring TCRs were grouped using DBSCAN, and TCRdist sequence similarity was added for clustering within HLA-allele-positive subsets. For co-occurrence clustering, repertoires with fewer than 30,000 or more than 120,000 public chains were excluded, along with four to six repertoires with anomalous nucleotide sharing. TCRdb obtained this table from immuneACCESS and retained in-frame rearrangements with V and J assigned. These tables miss some clones; where compared with another copy, unresolved V genes account for less than half of the shortfall, and the remainder is unexplained. V and J calls and clone size come straight from that table; D and trimming were deduced from the DNA. The sample profile shows approximately 120,000 clones; 65% to 80% of them were found once. The ten largest clones take up around 13% of the sample.

As for this clone: Its binding antigen is unknown. No qualities accompany the bases; no much larger clone lies one base away.

Sequencing was performed on PBMCs. This sequence originates from a woman between 35 and 50 years old in good health and CMV-seropositive.

DNA sequence: TGTGCCAGCAGCCCAACAGGGACTAGCGGGAGTAGTACCTACAATGAGCAGTTCTTC. Translated, it reads CASSPTGTSGSSTYNEQFF. The sequence is built from TRBV21-1 and TRBJ2-1; TRBD2 is taken as the D call from the table, unchecked against the DNA. TRBV21-1 is flagged as a pseudogene. Counted from cysteine to phenylalanine, this CDR3 has 19 amino acids. Of the read, only the CDR3 DNA is kept; its 57 bases are in frame from base 1.